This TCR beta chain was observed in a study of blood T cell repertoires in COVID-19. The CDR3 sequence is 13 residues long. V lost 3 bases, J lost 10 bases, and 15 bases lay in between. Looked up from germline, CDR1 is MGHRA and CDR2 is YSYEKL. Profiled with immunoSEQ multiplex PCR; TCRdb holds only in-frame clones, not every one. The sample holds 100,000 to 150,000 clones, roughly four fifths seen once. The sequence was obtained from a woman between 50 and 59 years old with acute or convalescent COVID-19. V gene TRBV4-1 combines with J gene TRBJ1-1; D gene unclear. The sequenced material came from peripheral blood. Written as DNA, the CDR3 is TGCGCCAGCAGCCAGAACCGGGGATTCGGAGCTTTCTTT. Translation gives CASSQNRGFGAFF.